This TCR beta chain comes out of a study of cytomegalovirus exposure and HLA in healthy donors. The PCR had 60 Vbeta and 13 Jbeta primers. The table came from immunoSEQ multiplex PCR; TCRdb's copy has only in-frame clones and leaves some out. In the table there are nearly 300,000 clones, more than 80% of which are singletons. Losses at the gene ends were 7 bases for V and 4 bases for J; bases not matched to a gene: 5. CDR1 and CDR2 from the germline V gene are MNHNS and SASEGT. The CDR3 totals 15 residues. Study-wide results and limits: Cytomegalovirus status was reportedly diagnosed by the classifier with high sensitivity and specificity.

Remarks on this clone: Its cognate antigen is unknown.

The chain uses TRBV6-1 and TRBJ2-2; TRBD2 matches at 11 bases. The clonotype originates from a man aged 35 to 55 in good health and CMV-seropositive. The source material was PBMCs. The chain's CDR3 is CASTPGLAVTGELFF. CDR3 coding DNA: TGTGCCAGCACCCCGGGACTAGCGGTCACCGGGGAGCTGTTTTTT.